The entry below describes one TCR beta chain. As yet, its antigen is unknown. The junction does not match germline at one end; this may be a read error. Reverse transcription of about 0.45 to 1 ug RNA used random hexamers. One entry per CDR3 protein, called by TCRdb with MiXCR from the immunoSEQ multiplex PCR reads. This sample has roughly 130,000 distinct CDR3 sequences, with just under 95% found just once. The data stem from a study of CD8 T cells in Susac syndrome. Background on the study: When blood was drawn, the patients with Susac syndrome were therapy-naive, on corticosteroids, or on intravenous immunoglobulin alone. The study, taken as a whole, reports: Clonal expansion involving Susac CD8+ cells peaked in TEMRA cells and active patients.

This CDR3 contains 11 residues. Looked up from germline, CDR1 is SEHNR and CDR2 is FQNEAQ (reference sequence). The chain employs TRBV7-9 and TRBJ2-1; no clear D. The sequenced sample was CD8+ T cells from PBMCs. This clonotype was sampled from a human donor with Susac syndrome. The CDR3 is CASSLDYEQFF. CDR3 nucleotide sequence: TGTGCCAGCAGTTTAGACTATGAGCAGTTCTTC.